The 17 T cell receptor beta chains presented below share a single source sample, sequenced in a study of shared clonotypes between healthy human individuals. TCRdb's table, derived via immunoSEQ multiplex PCR, lists solely in-frame clones and lacks some. The data show some 2.3 million clones, with over 85% seen just once and about 0.39% held by the top ten. Sequencing input: naive CD4+ T cells from PBMCs. Regarding subset: CD45RA+ positively selected. The source is a man between 18 and 29 years old in good health. Some clones in this sample may be carry-over from other donors' samples.

The V and J genes are TRBV2 and TRBJ1-2; D possibly corresponds to TRBD1 (5 bases). Trimming cost V 9 bases and J 7 bases, with 18 bases left between them. Germline CDR1 and CDR2: SNHLY and FYNNEI. This CDR3 comprises 13 residues. In nucleotides, the CDR3 is TGTGCCAGTAAACAGGACGGCCGGGCTGGCTACACCTTC. It specifies CASKQDGRAGYTF.

The CDR3 bases are TGTGCCAGCACGCGGGGGGGCCAAGAGACCCAGTACTTC. It specifies CASTRGGQETQYF. V and J are TRBV6-1 and TRBJ2-5; 9 bases match TRBD2. Losses at the gene ends were 7 bases for V and 1 base for J; bases not matched to a gene: 1. Germline CDR1 reads MNHNS; CDR2 reads SASEGT. There are 13 residues in the CDR3.

As to this clone: Other DNA sequences in the sample encode the same CDR3. The chain carries TRBV19 and TRBJ2-7; D not resolved. This CDR3 has 13 residues. CDR1 is LNHDA, CDR2 SQIVND, per germline (reference sequence). Trimming stripped 5 bases from V and 2 bases from J, with 10 bases between. CDR3 amino acids: CASSSGRAYEQYF. In DNA form, the CDR3 reads TGTGCCAGTAGTTCTGGGCGCGCCTACGAGCAGTACTTC.

This clone has just one count. The rearrangement uses TRBV7-9 and TRBJ1-2; 8 bases agree with TRBD1. The CDR3 totals 14 residues. The ends lost 4 bases at V and 9 bases at J; junction bases unmatched: 10. CDR1 is SEHNR, CDR2 FQNEAQ, per germline (reference sequence). The CDR3 loop reads CASSSDRGWGRYTF. The CDR3 region has the DNA TGTGCCAGCAGCTCCGACAGGGGCTGGGGGCGCTACACCTTC.

The chain employs TRBV28 and TRBJ2-1; 14 bases agree with TRBD2. The ends lost 3 bases at V and 3 bases at J; junction bases unmatched: 4. Germline values: CDR1 MDHEN, CDR2 SYDVKM. This CDR3 spans 17 amino acids. CDR3 protein: CASSLTSGRAIYNEQFF. CDR3 sequence (DNA): TGTGCCAGCAGTTTGACTAGCGGGAGGGCCATCTACAATGAGCAGTTCTTC.

Remarks on this clone: Other nucleotide sequences in the sample specify the same CDR3. The V call is TRBV20-1, the J call TRBJ2-5; no reliable D call. CDR3 length: 11 residues. Germline loops: CDR1 DFQATT, CDR2 SNEGSKA (reference sequence). The V gene lost 6 bases and the J gene lost 5 bases, with 10 bases spanning the gap. CDR3 region: CSASPEETQYF. The CDR3 DNA is TGCAGTGCCAGTCCAGAGGAGACCCAGTACTTC.

V is TRBV15 and J is TRBJ2-7; 7 bases are shared with TRBD2. The CDR3 is 19 residues long. Germline trimming cut 0 bases from V and 6 bases from J; bases unmatched to any gene: 20. Germline CDR1 is LNHNV and CDR2 is YYDKDF (reference sequence). Here the CDR3 DNA reads TGTGCCACCAGCAGAGATCAGGGCAGCCTCACGTATGGCGGGAGCGAGCAGTACTTC. This gives the protein CATSRDQGSLTYGGSEQYF. Combining the CDR3 with reference TRBV15 and TRBJ2-7 gives the whole variable domain DAMVIQNPRYQVTQFGKPVTLSCSQTLNHNVMYWYQQKSSQAPKLLFHYYDKDFNNEADTPDNFQSRRPNTSFCFLDIRSPGLGDTAMYLCATSRDQGSLTYGGSEQYFGPGTRLTVT.

J is TRBJ2-1 and V is TRBV2; 9 positions match TRBD2. This CDR3 spans 16 amino acids. V lost 11 bases, J lost 0 bases, and 11 bases stayed unmatched. Germline V gene sequence: CDR1 SNHLY, CDR2 FYNNEI. The CDR3 coding sequence is TGTGCCGGCATTATGGCGGGAGGGCACTCCTACAATGAGCAGTTCTTC. The encoded protein is CAGIMAGGHSYNEQFF.

The V gene is TRBV30, the J gene TRBJ1-5; TRBD1 aligns across 8 bases. The CDR3 has 13 amino acids. The ends lost 2 bases at V and 5 bases at J; junction bases unmatched: 2. Germline V gene data show CDR1 as GTSNPN and CDR2 as SVGIG (reference sequence). The CDR3 nucleotides are TGTGCCTGGAGTACAGGGGGTTATCAGCCCCAGCATTTT. This sequence encodes CAWSTGGYQPQHF. The full variable domain, in which reference TRBV30 and TRBJ1-5 provide the parts outside the CDR3, is SQTIHQWPATLVQPVGSPLSLECTVEGTSNPNLYWYRQAAGRGLQLLFYSVGIGQISSEVPQNLSASRPQDRQFILSSKKLLLSDSGFYLCAWSTGGYQPQHFGDGTRLSIL.

This rearrangement joins TRBV4-3 to TRBJ2-2; D is possibly TRBD1 or TRBD2 (6 bases each). Deletions cut 7 bases from V and 2 bases from J, with 14 bases between. Germline CDR1 LGHNA, CDR2 YSLEER. This CDR3 has 15 residues. The chain's CDR3 is CASTRGDTNTGELFF. CDR3 coding DNA: TGCGCCAGCACCCGCGGGGACACCAACACCGGGGAGCTGTTTTTT.

The rearrangement links TRBV7-9 to TRBJ1-1; no firm D call. The CDR3 sequence is 15 residues long. The V end lost 6 bases, the J end lost 4 bases, and 18 bases lay between the germline ends. Germline CDR1 reads SEHNR; CDR2 reads FQNEAQ (reference sequence). The CDR3 DNA follows: TGTGCCAGCAGAAAGACTCGGGCGGAGGCCACTGAAGCTTTCTTT. Translated: CASRKTRAEATEAFF.

J is TRBJ2-3 and V is TRBV9, with 10 bases identical to TRBD1. Germline lookup yields CDR1 SGDLS and CDR2 YYNGEE. CDR3 length: 15 residues. Germline trimming cut 3 bases from V and 3 bases from J; bases unmatched to any gene: 4. The CDR3 sequence is CASSAWTGGTDTQYF. For the CDR3, the DNA is TGTGCCAGCAGCGCGTGGACAGGGGGAACAGATACGCAGTATTTT. The full variable domain, completed using reference TRBV9 and TRBJ2-3, is DSGVTQTPKHLITATGQRVTLRCSPRSGDLSVYWYQQSLDQGLQFLIQYYNGEERAKGNILERFSAQQFPDLHSELNLSSLELGDSALYFCASSAWTGGTDTQYFGPGTRLTVL.

The V gene is TRBV2, the J gene TRBJ2-1; TRBD1 agrees at 7 bases. Germline CDR1 SNHLY, CDR2 FYNNEI. Trimming at V came to 10 bases and at J to 3 bases, leaving 9 bases not matched to a gene. This CDR3 spans 14 amino acids. The DNA of the CDR3 is TGTGCCACCCAAGACAGGGAGTTCTACAATGAGCAGTTCTTC. Protein: CATQDREFYNEQFF.

CDR3 nucleotides: TGTGCCAGCAGCGGGCTAGCGGGAGGTCTTGATGAGCAGTTCTTC. It codes for CASSGLAGGLDEQFF. The rearrangement uses TRBV9 and TRBJ2-1, with 11 bases that match TRBD2. After removal of 3 bases from V and 8 bases from J, the junction contained 7 bases not matched to a gene. This CDR3 comprises 15 residues. CDR1 and CDR2 (germline): SGDLS, YYNGEE. Based on the CDR3 plus reference TRBV9 and TRBJ2-1, the full variable domain is DSGVTQTPKHLITATGQRVTLRCSPRSGDLSVYWYQQSLDQGLQFLIQYYNGEERAKGNILERFSAQQFPDLHSELNLSSLELGDSALYFCASSGLAGGLDEQFFGPGTRLTVL.

V usage is TRBV10-3 and J usage is TRBJ2-3; 7 nucleotides align to TRBD2. The CDR3 spans 13 residues. Germline V CDR1 and CDR2: ENHRY, SYGVKD. V lost 5 bases to trimming and J lost 4 bases; unmatched junction nucleotides: 3. The DNA for the CDR3 is TGTGCCATCAGTAAAGGACTAGCAGATACGCAGTATTTT. This sequence encodes CAISKGLADTQYF.

This chain links TRBV7-3 with TRBJ2-1; 14 bases are shared with TRBD2. CDR3 length: 15 amino acids. Looked up from germline, CDR1 is SGHTA and CDR2 is FQGTGA. Trimming at V came to 5 bases and at J to 8 bases, leaving 5 bases not matched to a gene. Here the CDR3 DNA reads TGTGCCAGCAGCGCGGGACTAGCGGGAGTGGATGAGCAGTTCTTC. Protein product: CASSAGLAGVDEQFF.

The CDR3, as DNA: TGTGCCAGCAGTTACTCAACCGTCGAAACCGGGGAGCTGTTTTTT. It translates to CASSYSTVETGELFF. The chain couples TRBV6-5 to TRBJ2-2; no firm D call. Germline CDR1 MNHEY, CDR2 SVGAGI. Trimming removed 0 bases from V and 5 bases from J, with 10 bases in between. The CDR3 runs 15 residues.